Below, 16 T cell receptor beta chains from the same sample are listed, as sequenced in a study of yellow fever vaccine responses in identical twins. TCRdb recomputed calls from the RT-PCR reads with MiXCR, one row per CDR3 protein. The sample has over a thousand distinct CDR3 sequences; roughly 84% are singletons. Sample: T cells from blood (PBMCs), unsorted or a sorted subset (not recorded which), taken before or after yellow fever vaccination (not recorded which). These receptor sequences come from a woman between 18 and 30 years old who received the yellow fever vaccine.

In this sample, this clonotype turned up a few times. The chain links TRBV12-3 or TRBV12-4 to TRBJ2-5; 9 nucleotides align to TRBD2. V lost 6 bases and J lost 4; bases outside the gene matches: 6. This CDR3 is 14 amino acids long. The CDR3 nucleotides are TGTGCCAGCAGACTTAGCGGGGGTGGAGAGACCCAGTACTTC. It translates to CASRLSGGGETQYF.

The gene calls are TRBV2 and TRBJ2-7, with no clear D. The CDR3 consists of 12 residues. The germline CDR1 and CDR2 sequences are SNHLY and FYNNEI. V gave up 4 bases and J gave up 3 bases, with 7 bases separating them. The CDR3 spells CASSATSYEQYF. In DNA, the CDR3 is TGTGCCAGCAGTGCGACAAGCTACGAGCAGTACTTC.

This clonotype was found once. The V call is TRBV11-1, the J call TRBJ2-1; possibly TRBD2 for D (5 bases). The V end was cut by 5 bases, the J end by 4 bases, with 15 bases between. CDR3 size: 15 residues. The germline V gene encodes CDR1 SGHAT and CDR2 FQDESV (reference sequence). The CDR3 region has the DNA TGTGCCAGCAGCCAAAGCTCGGGATCTTACAATGAGCAGTTCTTC. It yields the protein CASSQSSGSYNEQFF.

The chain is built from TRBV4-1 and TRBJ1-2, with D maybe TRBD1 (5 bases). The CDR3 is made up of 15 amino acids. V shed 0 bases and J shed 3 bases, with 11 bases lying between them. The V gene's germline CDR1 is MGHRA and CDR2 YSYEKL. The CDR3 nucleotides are TGCGCCAGCAGCCAAGAAGGGGCGGGGGACTATGGCTACACCTTC. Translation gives CASSQEGAGDYGYTF.

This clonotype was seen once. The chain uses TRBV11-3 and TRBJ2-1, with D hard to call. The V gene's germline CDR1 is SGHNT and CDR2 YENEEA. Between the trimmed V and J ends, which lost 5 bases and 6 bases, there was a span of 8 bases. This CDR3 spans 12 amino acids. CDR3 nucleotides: TGTGCCAGCAGCCTATCTAGCAATGAGCAGTTCTTC. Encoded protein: CASSLSSNEQFF.

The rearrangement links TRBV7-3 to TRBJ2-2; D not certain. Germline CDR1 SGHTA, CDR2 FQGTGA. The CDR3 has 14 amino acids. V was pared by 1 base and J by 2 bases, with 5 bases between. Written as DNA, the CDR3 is TGTGCCAGCAGCTTAAACGCAAACACCGGGGAGCTGTTTTTT. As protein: CASSLNANTGELFF.

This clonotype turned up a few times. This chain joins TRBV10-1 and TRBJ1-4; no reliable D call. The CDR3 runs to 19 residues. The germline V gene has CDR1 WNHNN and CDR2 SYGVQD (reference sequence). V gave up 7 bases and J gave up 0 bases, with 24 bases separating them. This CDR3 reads CASIDSAHATFATNEKLFF. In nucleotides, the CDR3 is TGCGCCAGCATAGACTCAGCCCACGCAACCTTTGCAACTAATGAAAAACTGTTTTTT.

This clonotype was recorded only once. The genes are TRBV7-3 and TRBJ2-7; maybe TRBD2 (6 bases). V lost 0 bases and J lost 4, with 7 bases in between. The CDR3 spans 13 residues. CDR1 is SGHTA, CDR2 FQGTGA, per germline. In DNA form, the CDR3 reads TGTGCCAGCAGCTTAACTGGGGGGTACGAGCAGTACTTC. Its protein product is CASSLTGGYEQYF.

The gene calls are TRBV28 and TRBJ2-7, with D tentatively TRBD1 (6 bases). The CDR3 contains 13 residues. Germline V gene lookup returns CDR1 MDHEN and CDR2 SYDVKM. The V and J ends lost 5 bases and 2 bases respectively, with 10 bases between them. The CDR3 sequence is CASSLRQAYEQYF. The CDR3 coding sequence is TGTGCCAGCAGTCTACGACAGGCCTACGAGCAGTACTTC.

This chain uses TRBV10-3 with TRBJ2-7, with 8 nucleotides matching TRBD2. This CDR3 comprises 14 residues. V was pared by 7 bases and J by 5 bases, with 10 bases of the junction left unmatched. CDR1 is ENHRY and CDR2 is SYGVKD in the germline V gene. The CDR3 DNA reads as TGTGCCATCAACCGAGCGGGAGTGGAAGACGAGCAGTACTTC. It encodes CAINRAGVEDEQYF.

CDR3: CASSLVLAPQETQYF. CDR3 DNA: TGCGCCAGCAGCTTGGTATTAGCCCCCCAAGAGACCCAGTACTTC. V usage is TRBV5-1 and J usage is TRBJ2-5; D is uncertain. The CDR3 covers 15 residues. The germline CDR1 and CDR2 sequences are SGHRS and YFSETQ. V shed 0 bases and J shed 1 base, with 10 bases lying between them.

The CDR3 here is CASGSGVFRYGYTF. CDR3 nucleotides: TGTGCCAGCGGCTCAGGGGTCTTTAGATATGGCTACACCTTC. V gene TRBV6-1 combines with J gene TRBJ1-2; possible D gene TRBD1, 6 bases. Germline-derived CDR1 and CDR2 are MNHNS and SASEGT. V lost 8 bases to trimming and J lost 5 bases, with 18 bases between them. The CDR3 sequence is 14 residues long.

CDR3 protein: CAISNQITGTGRTEAFF. CDR3 coding DNA: TGTGCCATCAGTAACCAGATCACCGGGACAGGGCGCACTGAAGCTTTCTTT. The genes are TRBV10-3 and TRBJ1-1, with 9 bases fitting TRBD1. CDR1 is ENHRY and CDR2 is SYGVKD in the germline V gene. J lost 4 bases, V lost 5 bases, and 14 bases had no gene match. The CDR3 spans 17 residues.

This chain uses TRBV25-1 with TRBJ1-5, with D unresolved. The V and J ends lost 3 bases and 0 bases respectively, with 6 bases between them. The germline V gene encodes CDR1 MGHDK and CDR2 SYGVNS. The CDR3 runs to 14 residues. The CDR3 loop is CASSETGSNQPQHF. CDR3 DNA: TGTGCCAGCAGTGAGACGGGTAGCAATCAGCCCCAGCATTTT. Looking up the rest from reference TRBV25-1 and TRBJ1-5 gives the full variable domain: EADIYQTPRYLVIGTGKKITLECSQTMGHDKMYWYQQDPGMELHLIHYSYGVNSTEKGDLSSESTVSRIRTEHFPLTLESARPSHTSQYLCASSETGSNQPQHFGDGTRLSIL.

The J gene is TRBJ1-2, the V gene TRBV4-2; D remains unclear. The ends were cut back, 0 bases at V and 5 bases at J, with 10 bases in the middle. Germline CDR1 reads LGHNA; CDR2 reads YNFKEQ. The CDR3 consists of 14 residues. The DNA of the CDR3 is TGTGCCAGCAGCCAAGAAGACGGACGTTATGGCTACACCTTC. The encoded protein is CASSQEDGRYGYTF.

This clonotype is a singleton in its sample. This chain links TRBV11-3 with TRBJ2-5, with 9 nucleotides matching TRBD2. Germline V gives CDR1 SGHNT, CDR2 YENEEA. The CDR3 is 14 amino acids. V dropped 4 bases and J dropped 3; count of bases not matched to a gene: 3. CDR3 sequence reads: CASSSWTSEETQYF. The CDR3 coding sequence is TGTGCCAGCAGCTCATGGACTAGCGAAGAGACCCAGTACTTC.